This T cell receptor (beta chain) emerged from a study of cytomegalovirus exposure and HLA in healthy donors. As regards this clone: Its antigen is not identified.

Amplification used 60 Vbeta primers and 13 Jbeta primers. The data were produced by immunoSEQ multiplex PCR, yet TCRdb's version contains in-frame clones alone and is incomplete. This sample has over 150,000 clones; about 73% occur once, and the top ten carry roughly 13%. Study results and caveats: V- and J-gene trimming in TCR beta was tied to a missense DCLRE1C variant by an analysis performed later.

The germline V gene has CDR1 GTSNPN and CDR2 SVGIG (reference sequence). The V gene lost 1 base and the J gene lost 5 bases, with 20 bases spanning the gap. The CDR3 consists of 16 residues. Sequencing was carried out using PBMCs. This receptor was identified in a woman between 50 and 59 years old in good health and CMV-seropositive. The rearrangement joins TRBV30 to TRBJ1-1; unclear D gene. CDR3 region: CAWSEREPLFLTEAFF. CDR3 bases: TGTGCCTGGAGTGAACGGGAACCCCTTTTTTTGACTGAAGCTTTCTTT.